This T cell receptor beta chain was profiled in a study of T-cell memory formation after mild COVID-19. Study background: Most TCR clusters belonged to a single donor. Study observations and caveats: The CD4+ clones that contracted clustered mainly within CM and EM, and the CD8+ clones concentrated in EMRA. CD4/CD8 balance held among clones contracting day 15 to 85, and later expanders leaned CD4+.

TCRdb fed the 5' RACE reads into MiXCR, producing one record per CDR3 protein. The sample lists some 320,000 distinct CDR3 sequences, 14% occurring once. Germline V gives CDR1 SGHTA, CDR2 FQGNSA. This CDR3 is built from 15 residues. Trimming removed 2 bases at V and 1 base at J, with 11 bases between. Regarding this clonotype: Its antigen is still unknown.

V is TRBV7-2 and J is TRBJ1-1; tentative D call: TRBD1 (5 bases). Source material: PBMCs or a T cell subset sorted from them (not recorded which). The origin of this receptor is a man in his late teens or twenties who had mild COVID-19 (a few samples of this study predate the infection). Cell type and time point are not known. CDR3 protein: CASSLNVGGNTEAFF. For the CDR3, the DNA is TGTGCCAGCAGCTTAAATGTGGGGGGGAACACTGAAGCTTTCTTT.